These 32 T cell receptor beta chains were sequenced from one sample in a study of control samples from healthy donors and cancer patients. Assay: immunoSEQ multiplex PCR; the TCRdb copy retains only in-frame clones and omits some. The sample holds approximately 90,000 clones, roughly 86% seen once. Specimen: blood. These receptors originate from a man aged 30 to 45 in good health.

V usage is TRBV5-1 and J usage is TRBJ2-2; 8 positions match TRBD1. This CDR3 contains 16 residues. The V and J ends lost 0 bases and 4 bases, in that order; junction bases with no gene match: 5. The germline CDR1 and CDR2 sequences are SGHRS and YFSETQ. The CDR3 reads CASSLEAGGSTGELFF. The CDR3 DNA reads TGCGCCAGCAGCTTGGAGGCAGGGGGCAGCACCGGGGAGCTGTTTTTT.

CDR3 nucleotides: TGTGCCAGCCGCTCGGACAGGCCGAATTCACCCCTCCACTTT. Translating it yields CASRSDRPNSPLHF. This rearrangement joins TRBV27 to TRBJ1-6, with TRBD1 matching 7 bases. The trim removed 8 bases at V and 7 bases at J, leaving 8 bases unmatched. Germline CDR1 MNHEY, CDR2 SMNVEV (reference sequence). This CDR3 contains 14 residues.

The V call is TRBV12-3 or TRBV12-4, the J call TRBJ1-5; D perhaps matches TRBD1 (6 bases). The V end lost 9 bases, the J end lost 1 base, and 10 bases lay between the germline ends. CDR3 length equals 13 residues. CDR3 in DNA: TGTGCCAGTGCGGACAGCAGCAATCAGCCCCAGCATTTT. The encoded protein is CASADSSNQPQHF.

The chain carries TRBV19 and TRBJ1-1; 7 bases map to TRBD1. In germline, CDR1 is LNHDA, CDR2 SQIVND (reference sequence). V shed 9 bases and J 11 bases; nucleotides not matched to a gene: 6. The CDR3 runs to 10 residues. CDR3 residues: CASAGTDAFF. DNA for the CDR3: TGTGCCAGCGCCGGGACAGACGCTTTCTTT.

This chain uses TRBV18 with TRBJ2-7; 10 bases align to TRBD1. Germline V lookup: CDR1 KGHSH, CDR2 LQKENI. Trimming removed 8 bases from V and 6 bases from J; junction bases left unmatched: 7. The CDR3 is made up of 13 amino acids. The CDR3: CASAGTGDVEQYV. The CDR3 region has the DNA TGTGCCAGCGCCGGGACAGGGGACGTCGAGCAGTACGTC.

This sequence joins TRBV2 and TRBJ1-6; no reliable D call. The V gene lost 6 bases and the J gene lost 8 bases, with 11 bases spanning the gap. The CDR3 extends over 13 amino acids. Looked up from germline, CDR1 is SNHLY and CDR2 is FYNNEI. The CDR3 region is CASRTQGHSPLHF. CDR3 DNA: TGTGCCAGCAGAACACAAGGACATTCACCCCTCCACTTT.

CDR3 DNA sequence: TGTGCCAGTAGGCGACAGGGTTCCTACACAGATACGCAGTATTTT. It encodes CASRRQGSYTDTQYF. The chain employs TRBV19 and TRBJ2-3, with 7 positions matching TRBD1. V dropped 6 bases and J dropped 2; count of bases not matched to a gene: 8. Germline CDR1 reads LNHDA; CDR2 reads SQIVND (reference sequence). This CDR3 comprises 15 residues. The full variable domain, in which reference TRBV19 and TRBJ2-3 provide the parts outside the CDR3, is DGGITQSPKYLFRKEGQNVTLSCEQNLNHDAMYWYRQDPGQGLRLIYYSQIVNDFQKGDIAEGYSVSREKKESFPLTVTSAQKNPTAFYLCASRRQGSYTDTQYFGPGTRLTVL.

Only one count was recorded for this clone. This chain connects TRBV5-8 to TRBJ2-3, with D perhaps assigned TRBD1 or TRBD2 (5 bases each). CDR3 length equals 16 residues. The V gene's germline CDR1 is SGHTS and CDR2 YDEGEE. The V end was cut by 8 bases, the J end by 0 bases, with 19 bases between. The CDR3 reads CASTLGRVRSTDTQYF. The CDR3 DNA sequence: TGTGCCAGTACCTTGGGGCGGGTGAGAAGCACAGATACGCAGTATTTT.

This chain connects TRBV2 to TRBJ1-1, with a tentative D call TRBD1 (5 bases). CDR3 length equals 14 residues. The ends were cut back, 1 base at V and 0 bases at J, with 6 bases in the middle. From germline, CDR1 is SNHLY and CDR2 FYNNEI. The CDR3 DNA is TGTGCCAGCAGTGAAGGCAGGGTGAACACTGAAGCTTTCTTT. Translation: CASSEGRVNTEAFF.

The gene calls are TRBV11-2 and TRBJ1-6; unclear D gene. The CDR3 length is 15 residues. Germline V CDR1 and CDR2: SGHAT, FQNNGV. V dropped 1 base and J dropped 6 bases, with 10 bases sitting between them. The CDR3 is CASSLVPDGNSPLHF. CDR3 DNA: TGTGCCAGCAGCTTAGTCCCGGACGGTAATTCACCCCTCCACTTT. Supplemented by reference TRBV11-2 and TRBJ1-6, the full variable domain reads EAGVAQSPRYKIIEKRQSVAFWCNPISGHATLYWYQQILGQGPKLLIQFQNNGVVDDSQLPKDRFSAERLKGVDSTLKIQPAKLEDSAVYLCASSLVPDGNSPLHFGNGTRLTVT.

This chain links TRBV5-1 with TRBJ1-6; 9 nucleotides line up with TRBD1. Germline loops: CDR1 SGHRS, CDR2 YFSETQ. The CDR3 loop spans 14 amino acids. J was trimmed by 7 bases and V by 3 bases; bases with no gene match: 2. The CDR3 sequence is CASSSDRGNSPLHF. Written as DNA, the CDR3 is TGCGCCAGCAGCTCGGACAGGGGAAATTCACCCCTCCACTTT.

The rearrangement uses TRBV23-1 and TRBJ2-4; D gene uncertain. TRBV23-1 is an ORF, with its function uncertain. This CDR3 comprises 14 residues. V lost 0 bases and J 4 bases, leaving 7 bases between the germline ends. CDR3 sequence reads: CASSQSSQKNIQYF. In DNA form, the CDR3 reads TGCGCCAGCAGTCAATCGAGCCAAAAAAACATTCAGTACTTC.

V is TRBV28 and J is TRBJ2-2; TRBD2 matches 8 bases. The CDR3 totals 15 residues. After removal of 4 bases from V and 7 bases from J, the junction contained 8 bases not matched to a gene. Germline loops: CDR1 MDHEN, CDR2 SYDVKM. The CDR3 here is CASSSPGGPIGELFF. In nucleotides, the CDR3 is TGTGCCAGCAGTTCCCCGGGGGGGCCAATCGGGGAGCTGTTTTTT.

The rearrangement links TRBV5-1 to TRBJ2-1, with TRBD1 as a possible D gene (6 bases). V was clipped by 4 bases and J by 0 bases, with 14 bases between them. Germline-derived CDR1 and CDR2 are SGHRS and YFSETQ. The CDR3 is 16 residues long. The CDR3 region has the DNA TGCGCCAGCAGCAGACAACACAGGGACTCCTACAATGAGCAGTTCTTC. Protein: CASSRQHRDSYNEQFF.

The DNA of the CDR3 is TGTGCCAGCAGCAGACAGTCAAGGGGGGCTGAAAAACTGTTTTTT. It is translated as CASSRQSRGAEKLFF. The chain has TRBV11-2 and TRBJ1-4; D is perhaps TRBD1 (6 bases). Trimming cost V 5 bases and J 7 bases, with 17 bases left between them. The germline V gene encodes CDR1 SGHAT and CDR2 FQNNGV. This CDR3 is 15 amino acids long.

V is TRBV18 and J is TRBJ1-1, with TRBD1 identical over 9 bases. This CDR3 has 13 residues. V was clipped by 6 bases and J by 7 bases; unmatched bases: 6. Looked up from germline, CDR1 is KGHSH and CDR2 is LQKENI. CDR3 sequence: CASSGQGDSEAFF. The CDR3 DNA sequence: TGTGCCAGCTCGGGACAGGGAGATAGTGAAGCTTTCTTT.

This chain uses TRBV3-1 (or the pseudogene TRBV3-2) with TRBJ1-2, with D maybe TRBD1 (6 bases). V dropped 1 base and J dropped 2 bases, with 11 bases sitting between them. The germline V gene has CDR1 LGHDT and CDR2 YNNKEL (reference sequence). This CDR3 region has 15 residues. CDR3 nucleotides: TGTGCCAGCAGCCAAGCCGACCAGGGGAACTATGGCTACACCTTC. Residues: CASSQADQGNYGYTF.

This clone was seen more than once but under ten times. V and J are TRBV24-1 and TRBJ1-6; TRBD1 agrees at 9 bases. Germline CDR1 KGHDR, CDR2 SFDVKD. The CDR3 covers 13 residues. The ends lost 5 bases at V and 11 bases at J; junction bases unmatched: 3. CDR3 loop: CATSGGTGTPLHF. CDR3 DNA sequence: TGTGCCACCAGTGGGGGGACAGGGACACCCCTCCACTTT.

The V and J genes are TRBV19 and TRBJ1-6; TRBD1 matches at 8 bases. Germline V gene lookup returns CDR1 LNHDA and CDR2 SQIVND (reference sequence). The length of the CDR3 is 13 residues. J lost 9 bases, V lost 5 bases, and 3 bases had no gene match. The DNA of the CDR3 is TGTGCCAGTAGTCTCGGGACAGGTTCACCCCTCCACTTT. The encoded protein is CASSLGTGSPLHF.

This chain connects TRBV5-1 to TRBJ2-5; D gene ambiguous. The CDR3 loop spans 11 amino acids. Germline V gene data show CDR1 as SGHRS and CDR2 as YFSETQ. V was cut by 7 bases and J by 7 bases, with 11 bases left in between. The CDR3 coding sequence is TGCGCCAGCCGAGACACCGGGACCCAGTACTTC. Translating it yields CASRDTGTQYF.

This chain uses TRBV6-5 with TRBJ1-2; D is possibly TRBD1 (5 bases). This CDR3 is built from 13 residues. Trimming stripped 10 bases from V and 0 bases from J, with 12 bases between. Germline V gene lookup returns CDR1 MNHEY and CDR2 SVGAGI. The CDR3 loop is CATLRGANYGYTF. In DNA form, the CDR3 reads TGTGCCACTTTGCGGGGGGCTAACTATGGCTACACCTTC.

The J gene is TRBJ1-5, the V gene TRBV19; D may be TRBD1 (6 bases). This CDR3 has 18 residues. Germline values: CDR1 LNHDA, CDR2 SQIVND (reference sequence). Trimming pared 4 bases from V and 0 bases from J, leaving 19 bases between. In DNA form, the CDR3 reads TGTGCCAGTAGTAGACCGGGAGAGGCAGGGGATAGCAATCAGCCCCAGCATTTT. Its protein product is CASSRPGEAGDSNQPQHF. The full variable domain, its missing parts supplied by reference TRBV19 and TRBJ1-5, is DGGITQSPKYLFRKEGQNVTLSCEQNLNHDAMYWYRQDPGQGLRLIYYSQIVNDFQKGDIAEGYSVSREKKESFPLTVTSAQKNPTAFYLCASSRPGEAGDSNQPQHFGDGTRLSIL.

The chain uses TRBV6-5 and TRBJ2-3; 10 positions agree with TRBD2. CDR3 length: 15 amino acids. Trimming cost V 6 bases and J 2 bases; bases outside gene matches: 5. Germline CDR1 is MNHEY and CDR2 is SVGAGI. The CDR3, as DNA: TGTGCCAGCAGGCTAGCGGGGGCGACCACAGATACGCAGTATTTT. It is translated as CASRLAGATTDTQYF.

This chain joins TRBV5-5 and TRBJ2-2, with D maybe TRBD2 (5 bases). The CDR3 runs to 17 residues. Germline V gene lookup returns CDR1 SGHKS and CDR2 YYEKEE (reference sequence). V shed 0 bases and J shed 3 bases, with 15 bases lying between them. The CDR3 region is CASSLGRARDHTGELFF. DNA of the CDR3: TGTGCCAGCAGCTTGGGGCGAGCGAGGGATCACACCGGGGAGCTGTTTTTT.

The gene calls are TRBV6-5 and TRBJ1-5; a possible D gene is TRBD1 (5 bases). Germline V CDR1 and CDR2: MNHEY, SVGAGI. CDR3 length: 13 residues. Deletions cut 4 bases from V and 12 bases from J, with 16 bases between. CDR3 amino acids: CASSSGGSSRQHF. The CDR3 DNA reads as TGTGCCAGCAGTTCCGGGGGAAGTTCGCGCCAGCATTTT.

In nucleotides, the CDR3 is TGTGCCAGCAGCCCGACCACCGGGACGGCCATATATTTT. The encoded protein is CASSPTTGTAIYF. The J gene is TRBJ1-3, the V gene TRBV21-1. TRBV21-1 is a pseudogene segment. CDR3 size: 13 residues.

The chain couples TRBV28 to TRBJ2-6; 8 nucleotides agree with TRBD1. Trimming cost V 5 bases and J 0 bases; bases outside gene matches: 6. CDR3 length: 17 amino acids. CDR1 is MDHEN, CDR2 SYDVKM, per germline. Here the CDR3 DNA reads TGTGCCAGCAGTCCGAGGACAGGGTACTCTGGGGCCAACGTCCTGACTTTC. It specifies CASSPRTGYSGANVLTF. The entire variable domain, with the rest obtained from reference TRBV28 and TRBJ2-6, is as follows: DVKVTQSSRYLVKRTGEKVFLECVQDMDHENMFWYRQDPGLGLRLIYFSYDVKMKEKGDIPEGYSVSREKKERFSLILESASTNQTSMYLCASSPRTGYSGANVLTFGAGSRLTVL.

The chain employs TRBV19 and TRBJ2-7; D possibly corresponds to TRBD2 (5 bases). V lost 3 bases to trimming and J lost 6 bases, with 9 bases between them. The CDR3 contains 12 residues. CDR1 is LNHDA, CDR2 SQIVND, per germline (reference sequence). This CDR3 is CASSISGGEQYF. The CDR3 DNA sequence: TGTGCCAGTAGTATTTCAGGAGGCGAGCAGTACTTC.

The chain recombines TRBV30 with TRBJ1-1, with unresolved D. Germline assignment: CDR1 GTSNPN and CDR2 SVGIG (reference sequence). This CDR3 comprises 13 residues. The V end was cut by 4 bases, the J end by 0 bases, with 9 bases between. In DNA form, the CDR3 reads TGTGCCTGGAACCTAGATTTGAACACTGAAGCTTTCTTT. It is translated as CAWNLDLNTEAFF.

This clone was observed once. J is TRBJ1-2 and V is TRBV5-4; 10 nucleotides match TRBD1. The germline V gene has CDR1 SGHNT and CDR2 YYREEE (reference sequence). The trim removed 0 bases at V and 2 bases at J, leaving 4 bases unmatched. CDR3 size: 16 residues. The CDR3 here is CASSLGGQGSNYGYTF. In DNA, the CDR3 is TGTGCCAGCAGCTTGGGGGGACAGGGGTCGAACTATGGCTACACCTTC.

V is TRBV2 and J is TRBJ1-1; no definite D call. Trimming removed 10 bases at V and 0 bases at J, with 9 bases between. This CDR3 spans 12 amino acids. Germline CDR1 and CDR2: SNHLY and FYNNEI. CDR3 sequence: CATSDLNTEAFF. In DNA, the CDR3 is TGTGCCACCTCGGACCTGAACACTGAAGCTTTCTTT.

This chain uses TRBV4-1 with TRBJ1-1; no clear D. The V gene lost 1 base and the J gene lost 4 bases, with 7 bases spanning the gap. In germline, CDR1 is MGHRA, CDR2 YSYEKL. This CDR3 has 13 residues. The CDR3 DNA follows: TGCGCCAGCAGCCAAGGGGTTGCCACTGAAGCTTTCTTT. It encodes CASSQGVATEAFF.